These 32 T cell receptor beta chains share one sample of origin, sequenced in a study of T cells in Graves' hyperthyroidism and ophthalmopathy. TCR beta CDR3 regions were amplified from RNA transcripts. First-round RT-PCR of the TCR CDR3 relied on the HTBI primer set. TCRdb analysed the multiplex PCR reads with MiXCR anew, one entry per CDR3 protein. The sample lists approximately 500,000 distinct CDR3 sequences; roughly 46% were seen once. The specimen sequenced was peripheral blood or thyroid tissue (not recorded which). Every receptor here comes from a woman between 18 and 29 years old with Graves' hyperthyroidism.

This clonotype was seen ten or more times. The V and J genes are TRBV7-9 and TRBJ1-1, with D perhaps matching TRBD1 (5 bases). Germline V CDR1 and CDR2: SEHNR, FQNEAQ (reference sequence). Trimming took off 1 base at V and 1 base at J, with 10 bases between the two ends. The CDR3 runs 15 residues. The CDR3 DNA is TGTGCCAGCAGCTTAGAGGCAGGGCCGAACACTGAAGCTTTCTTT. Translation gives CASSLEAGPNTEAFF.

This clonotype was recorded at least ten times. The chain carries TRBV5-8 and TRBJ2-5; 8 bases agree with TRBD2. CDR3 length: 15 amino acids. The germline CDR1 and CDR2 sequences are SGHTS and YDEGEE. The V gene end was trimmed by 2 bases and the J gene end by 4 bases; junction bases not matched to a gene: 7. The CDR3 DNA follows: TGTGCCAGCAGCTTTACGGCGGGAGGTGTAGAGACCCAGTACTTC. The encoded protein is CASSFTAGGVETQYF.

Of note for this clonotype: Lacking the conserved final phenylalanine or tryptophan, this CDR3 likely reflects a read error. V and J are TRBV7-9 and TRBJ1-1; possible D gene TRBD1, 5 bases. This CDR3 spans 15 amino acids. The germline CDR1 and CDR2 sequences are SEHNR and FQNEAQ (reference sequence). V was clipped by 5 bases and J by 4 bases, with 17 bases between them. The CDR3 nucleotides are TGTGCCAGCAGCCCAAAGCCAGGGACTAGCACTGAAGCTTTCCTT. This translates into CASSPKPGTSTEAFL.

There are many counts of this clonotype. The V and J genes are TRBV20-1 and TRBJ1-4, with D possibly being TRBD1 (5 bases). Germline CDR1 is DFQATT and CDR2 is SNEGSKA (reference sequence). V was shortened by 3 bases and J by 7 bases, with 9 bases between the two germline ends. The CDR3 totals 12 residues. The CDR3 region is CSASLDSEKLFF. DNA for the CDR3: TGCAGTGCTAGCCTCGACAGTGAAAAACTGTTTTTT.

At least ten counts were recorded for this clonotype. J is TRBJ2-4 and V is TRBV10-3; D may correspond to TRBD1 or TRBD2 (6 bases each). This CDR3 is 13 amino acids long. Trimming took 6 bases from V and 8 from J, leaving 14 bases between them. CDR1 ENHRY and CDR2 SYGVKD come from the germline V gene. CDR3 in amino acids: CAISDRPGDIQYF. The CDR3 region has the DNA TGTGCCATCAGCGACAGGCCGGGGGACATTCAGTACTTC.

This clonotype was observed at least ten times. This chain connects TRBV2 to TRBJ2-3; TRBD2 matches at 12 bases. J lost 4 bases, V lost 6 bases, and 5 bases had no gene match. The CDR3 runs 15 residues. From germline, CDR1 is SNHLY and CDR2 FYNNEI. The CDR3 sequence is CASRTTSGGADTQYF. CDR3 nucleotide sequence: TGTGCCAGCAGGACGACTAGCGGGGGCGCAGATACGCAGTATTTT.

This clonotype was picked up many times. The DNA for the CDR3 is TGTGCCAGCAGCTTGCGGGCGACAGGGGGCTACGAGCAGTACTTC. It encodes CASSLRATGGYEQYF. The chain is built from TRBV5-6 and TRBJ2-7, with 9 bases identical to TRBD1. V shed 1 base, J shed 3 bases, and the junction held 5 bases outside the gene matches. Germline loops: CDR1 SGHDT, CDR2 YYEEEE. There are 15 residues in the CDR3.

V usage is TRBV2 and J usage is TRBJ2-7; D is possibly TRBD1 (5 bases). Germline CDR1 and CDR2: SNHLY and FYNNEI. Trimming removed 8 bases from V and 3 bases from J, with 17 bases in between. The CDR3 length is 14 residues. The CDR3 sequence: CASGRGRQGYEQYF. CDR3 in DNA: TGTGCCAGCGGCCGCGGAAGGCAGGGCTACGAGCAGTACTTC.

This clonotype was counted ten times or more. The chain recombines TRBV10-3 with TRBJ1-1, with no clear D. Trimming pared 3 bases from V and 8 bases from J, leaving 10 bases between. The germline V gene encodes CDR1 ENHRY and CDR2 SYGVKD. The CDR3 has 12 amino acids. The CDR3 is CAISEGSTEAFF. In nucleotides, the CDR3 is TGTGCCATCAGTGAAGGTTCCACAGAAGCTTTCTTT.

This clonotype was counted ten times or more. CDR3 residues: CASSWTLQGNTEAFF. CDR3 nucleotides: TGTGCCAGCAGCTGGACTCTTCAGGGGAACACTGAAGCTTTCTTT. The chain carries TRBV7-9 and TRBJ1-1; D possibly corresponds to TRBD1 (5 bases). CDR3 length: 15 residues. The germline V gene has CDR1 SEHNR and CDR2 FQNEAQ (reference sequence). Deletions cut 4 bases from V and 1 base from J, with 13 bases between.

Ten or more counts support this clonotype. The chain links TRBV12-3 or TRBV12-4 to TRBJ1-1; a weak D match, TRBD1 (6 bases). The CDR3 is 12 residues long. The V gene lost 5 bases and the J gene lost 5 bases, with 9 bases spanning the gap. CDR3: CASSRRGTEAFF. The CDR3 DNA reads as TGTGCCAGCAGTCGCAGGGGTACTGAAGCTTTCTTT.

This clonotype was counted a few times. V gene TRBV20-1 combines with J gene TRBJ2-1, with 7 bases identical to TRBD2. Germline V gene data show CDR1 as DFQATT and CDR2 as SNEGSKA (reference sequence). V dropped 2 bases and J dropped 4; count of bases not matched to a gene: 14. The CDR3 is 17 residues long. CDR3 DNA sequence: TGCAGTGCTAGATACAGGACTAGTCTCCCGGCATACAATGAGCAGTTCTTC. Translating gives CSARYRTSLPAYNEQFF.

For this clonotype: A much more abundant neighbour one base away suggests this may be a read error. The rearrangement links TRBV6-6 to TRBJ1-2; 7 bases match TRBD1. This CDR3 is 13 amino acids long. V trimming: 6 bases; J trimming: 6 bases; junction bases outside the gene matches: 7. Germline V gene data show CDR1 as MNHNY and CDR2 as SVGAGI (reference sequence). The CDR3 region is CASRVQGNHGYTF. CDR3 sequence (DNA): TGTGCCAGCAGGGTACAGGGGAACCATGGCTACACCTTC.

This clonotype was recorded many times. The V gene is TRBV12-3 or TRBV12-4, the J gene TRBJ2-7, with D possibly TRBD1 on 5 matching bases. Trimming cost V 1 base and J 4 bases, with 11 bases left between them. This CDR3 spans 14 amino acids. For the CDR3, the DNA is TGTGCCAGCAGTTTAGAAGGGGAAGGTTACGAGCAGTACTTC. Translated, it gives CASSLEGEGYEQYF.

This clonotype was counted many times. This chain's CDR3 is CASSGRTGGRDNEKLFF. The CDR3 DNA follows: TGTGCCAGCAGCGGCCGGACAGGGGGCAGGGATAATGAAAAACTGTTTTTT. This chain links TRBV7-9 with TRBJ1-4; 11 nucleotides align to TRBD1. Per germline, CDR1 SEHNR and CDR2 FQNEAQ (reference sequence). The CDR3 sequence is 17 residues long. The V gene end was trimmed by 5 bases and the J gene end by 4 bases; junction bases not matched to a gene: 9. The full variable domain, its missing parts supplied by reference TRBV7-9 and TRBJ1-4, is DTGVSQNPRHKITKRGQNVTFRCDPISEHNRLYWYRQTLGQGPEFLTYFQNEAQLEKSRLLSDRFSAERPKGSFSTLEIQRTEQGDSAMYLCASSGRTGGRDNEKLFFGSGTQLSVL.

This clonotype showed up just once. The chain's CDR3 is CASSLEPSGPGKREAFF. CDR3 coding DNA: TGCGCCAGCAGCTTGGAGCCTAGCGGGCCTGGAAAACGTGAAGCTTTCTTT. V gene TRBV5-1 combines with J gene TRBJ1-1; D unresolved. The CDR3 sequence is 17 residues long. Germline V lookup: CDR1 SGHRS, CDR2 YFSETQ. V lost 0 bases and J 7 bases, leaving 22 bases between the germline ends.

The V call is TRBV15, the J call TRBJ2-6, with D maybe TRBD2 (5 bases). The V end lost 2 bases, the J end lost 4 bases, and 9 bases lay between the germline ends. The CDR3 sequence is 15 residues long. Germline CDR1 and CDR2: LNHNV and YYDKDF (reference sequence). CDR3 DNA: TGTGCCACCAGCAGATGGGAGACAGGGGCCAACGTCCTGACTTTC. Translated, it gives CATSRWETGANVLTF.

This clonotype was observed at least ten times. The chain is built from TRBV12-3 or TRBV12-4 and TRBJ2-2; 8 bases match TRBD2. The CDR3 sequence is 17 residues long. With V trimmed by 3 bases and J by 6 bases, 12 bases remained unmatched. CDR3: CASSFWMAGGLPGELFF. The CDR3 region has the DNA TGTGCCAGCAGTTTCTGGATGGCGGGAGGCCTCCCCGGGGAGCTGTTTTTT.

In this sample, this clonotype turned up a few times. The V call is TRBV19, the J call TRBJ2-3; TRBD2 might be the D (5 bases). There are 13 residues in the CDR3. The germline CDR1 and CDR2 sequences are LNHDA and SQIVND (reference sequence). Trimming stripped 6 bases from V and 6 bases from J, with 13 bases between. In DNA, the CDR3 is TGTGCCAGTAGCGATACTAGTTCTGATACGCAGTATTTT. Residues: CASSDTSSDTQYF.

The sample holds one count of this clonotype. The V gene is TRBV28, the J gene TRBJ2-5; TRBD2 agrees at 10 bases. CDR3 length equals 16 residues. The V gene end was trimmed by 6 bases and the J gene end by 2 bases; junction bases not matched to a gene: 9. Germline V lookup: CDR1 MDHEN, CDR2 SYDVKM. In nucleotides, the CDR3 is TGTGCCAGCAGGCCTACCGGGACTAGCGAACAAGAGACCCAGTACTTC. Translated: CASRPTGTSEQETQYF.

This clonotype was seen ten or more times. The rearrangement uses TRBV12-3 or TRBV12-4 and TRBJ1-1; 8 nucleotides line up with TRBD1. The V and J ends lost 5 bases and 4 bases, in that order; junction bases with no gene match: 9. The CDR3 covers 15 residues. The CDR3 DNA is TGTGCCAGCAGTACCAACAGGGGGTTTGTCACTGAAGCTTTCTTT. This gives the protein CASSTNRGFVTEAFF.

This clonotype showed up many times. The chain recombines TRBV12-3 or TRBV12-4 with TRBJ2-2; D gene unclear. V gave up 2 bases and J gave up 6 bases, with 10 bases separating them. The CDR3 loop spans 14 amino acids. CDR3 coding DNA: TGTGCCAGCAGTTTAATAACTACCGCCGGGGAGCTGTTTTTT. It codes for CASSLITTAGELFF.

The rearrangement links TRBV19 to TRBJ1-2; D remains ambiguous. Germline loops: CDR1 LNHDA, CDR2 SQIVND (reference sequence). CDR3 length: 14 residues. Trimming shortened V by 5 bases and J by 2 bases, and 12 bases separated the two germline ends. CDR3 coding DNA: TGTGCCAGTAGTCCTAACGTGGGAAACTATGGCTACACCTTC. This gives the protein CASSPNVGNYGYTF.

The chain carries TRBV20-1 and TRBJ2-5; D tentatively fits TRBD1 or TRBD2 (5 bases each). V was clipped by 4 bases and J by 1 base, with 16 bases between them. The CDR3 sequence is 15 residues long. Germline-derived CDR1 and CDR2 are DFQATT and SNEGSKA (reference sequence). The DNA for the CDR3 is TGCAGTGCTACGCCGGGACGGACGTTCCAAGAGACCCAGTACTTC. Translation gives CSATPGRTFQETQYF.

This clonotype was counted between two and nine times. The chain combines TRBV4-2 with TRBJ1-1, with 9 bases lining up with TRBD1. The CDR3 consists of 15 residues. V shed 4 bases and J 1 base; nucleotides not matched to a gene: 4. Germline V gene sequence: CDR1 LGHNA, CDR2 YNFKEQ. CDR3 DNA sequence: TGTGCCAGCAGCCGGCCGGGACAGGGGAACACTGAAGCTTTCTTT. Its translation is CASSRPGQGNTEAFF.

This clonotype has at least ten counts. The chain combines TRBV5-8 with TRBJ1-6, with TRBD1 identical over 9 bases. CDR1 SGHTS and CDR2 YDEGEE come from the germline V gene. With 4 bases clipped from V and 4 bases from J, the junction kept 3 bases outside the gene matches. The CDR3 consists of 15 residues. The CDR3 DNA reads TGTGCCAGCAGCGGGACAGGGAATTATAATTCACCCCTCCACTTT. As protein: CASSGTGNYNSPLHF.

This clonotype occurred many times. One end of the junction is discordant with germline, which a read error may explain. The gene calls are TRBV12-3 or TRBV12-4 and TRBJ1-1, with D possibly TRBD1 on 5 matching bases. The CDR3 sequence is 11 residues long. The CDR3 coding sequence is TGTGCCAGCAGCCACTCCGCGGGACTGACTTTT. Translation gives CASSHSAGLTF.

This clonotype occurred many times. The V call is TRBV2, the J call TRBJ1-2; D possibly corresponds to TRBD1 (6 bases). V lost 11 bases to trimming and J lost 1 base, with 11 bases between them. Per germline, CDR1 SNHLY and CDR2 FYNNEI. The CDR3 runs to 12 residues. CDR3 DNA: TGTGCCGGTGGACAGATTAACTATGGCTACACCTTC. Protein sequence: CAGGQINYGYTF.

This clonotype was recorded at least ten times. The CDR3 is CSVVRTSRAFF. The CDR3 DNA reads as TGCAGCGTTGTACGGACCTCACGAGCTTTCTTT. J is TRBJ1-1 and V is TRBV29-1; D is unresolved. This CDR3 contains 11 residues. The V and J ends lost 4 bases and 10 bases respectively, with 13 bases between them. Per germline, CDR1 SQVTM and CDR2 ANQGSEA.

This clonotype was detected only a few times. The genes are TRBV7-2 and TRBJ2-7, with D maybe TRBD2 (5 bases). The ends were cut back, 0 bases at V and 5 bases at J, with 8 bases in the middle. The CDR3 totals 13 residues. Germline V gene sequence: CDR1 SGHTA, CDR2 FQGNSA. The CDR3 DNA sequence: TGTGCCAGCAGCTTAGCGGGAGATAACGAGCAGTACTTC. It codes for CASSLAGDNEQYF.

This clonotype was seen ten or more times. The chain links TRBV20-1 to TRBJ2-7, with 9 bases that match TRBD2. The V gene end was trimmed by 3 bases and the J gene end by 2 bases; junction bases not matched to a gene: 2. Germline lookup yields CDR1 DFQATT and CDR2 SNEGSKA (reference sequence). The CDR3 runs to 13 residues. The CDR3 protein is CSASASGAYEQYF. The CDR3 region has the DNA TGCAGTGCTAGTGCTAGCGGGGCCTACGAGCAGTACTTC.

There are a few counts of this clonotype. The rearrangement links TRBV2 to TRBJ2-7, with D tentatively TRBD1 or TRBD2 (5 bases each). There are 15 residues in the CDR3. The germline CDR1 and CDR2 sequences are SNHLY and FYNNEI. V lost 11 bases to trimming and J lost 5 bases, with 25 bases between them. The CDR3 DNA is TGTGCCTGTACCCGGGACGCCACGGTGTCCAACGAGCAGTACTTC. Amino acids: CACTRDATVSNEQYF.